The following is a TCR beta chain sequence with its context. Its cognate antigen is unknown. The second PCR ran 7 to 11 cycles with a sample-barcoded 5' primer and J-beta primers. With 12 random nucleotides, a template-switch adaptor tagged each individual cDNA molecule. TCRdb recomputed calls from the 5' RACE reads with MiXCR, one row per CDR3 protein. The data hold approximately 1.5 million distinct CDR3 sequences, with about 32% observed a single time. This entry comes from a study of blood T cells in healthy people across ages. The overall study: About one barcoded beta molecule was captured per two T cells (by template switching). Study-level results: More naive CD4+ cells and higher diversity marked long-lived donors relative to aged donors.

CDR1 is SEHNR, CDR2 FQNEAQ, per germline (reference sequence). CDR3 length equals 12 residues. V gave up 2 bases and J gave up 15 bases, with 14 bases separating them. What was sequenced was blood. The J gene is TRBJ2-1, the V gene TRBV7-9, with D maybe TRBD2 (5 bases). The clonotype was recovered from a woman in her twenties or thirties in good health. CDR3 sequence reads: CASSLWELELFF. For the CDR3, the DNA is TGTGCCAGCAGCTTATGGGAGTTGGAGTTGTTCTTC.